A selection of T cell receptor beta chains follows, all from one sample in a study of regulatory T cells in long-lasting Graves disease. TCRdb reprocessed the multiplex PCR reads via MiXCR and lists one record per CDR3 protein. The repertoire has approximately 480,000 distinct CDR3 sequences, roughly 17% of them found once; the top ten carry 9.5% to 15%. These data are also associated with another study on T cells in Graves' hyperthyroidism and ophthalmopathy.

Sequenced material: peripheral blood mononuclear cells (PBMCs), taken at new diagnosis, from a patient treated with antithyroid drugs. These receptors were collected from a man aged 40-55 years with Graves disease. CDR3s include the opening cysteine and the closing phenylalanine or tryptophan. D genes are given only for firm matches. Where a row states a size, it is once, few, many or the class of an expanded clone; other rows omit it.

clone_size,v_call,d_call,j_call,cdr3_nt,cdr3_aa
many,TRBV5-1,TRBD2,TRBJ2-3,TGCGCCAGCAGCGGGTGGCGATCACTAGCGGACCTCAACGATACGCAGTATTTT,CASSGWRSLADLNDTQYF
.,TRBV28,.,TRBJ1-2,TGTGCCAGCAGAAGCACCGGGAAAGCTAACTATGGCTACACCTTC,CASRSTGKANYGYTF
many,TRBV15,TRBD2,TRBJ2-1,TGTGCCACCAGCAGAGGCGTGGGACTAGCGGGAGGTGAGCAGTTCTTC,CATSRGVGLAGGEQFF
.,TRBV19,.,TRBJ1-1,TGTGCCAGTAGTAAGAGTCTTGAAGCTTTCTTT,CASSKSLEAFF
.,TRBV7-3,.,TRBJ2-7,TGTGCCAGCAGCTGGCACCAGAGTAGCTACGAGCAGTACTTC,CASSWHQSSYEQYF
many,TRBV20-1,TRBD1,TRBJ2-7,TGCAGTGCTAGAGGGGGACAGGGATACGAGCAGTACTTC,CSARGGQGYEQYF
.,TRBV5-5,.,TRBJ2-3,TGTGCCAGCAGCCCGCCGAGAACTGGCACAGATACGCAGTATTTT,CASSPPRTGTDTQYF
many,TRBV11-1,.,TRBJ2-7,TGTGCCAGCAGCTTAAGTTTTGGGTACGAGCAGTACTTC,CASSLSFGYEQYF
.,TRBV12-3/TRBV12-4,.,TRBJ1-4,TGTGCCAGCAGTCAGGGAGGGAAACTGTTTTTT,CASSQGGKLFF
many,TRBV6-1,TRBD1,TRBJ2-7,TGTGCCAGCAGTGCCGGGACAGGGTACTACGAGCAGTACTTC,CASSAGTGYYEQYF
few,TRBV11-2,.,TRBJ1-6,TGTGCCAGCAGCTTTAGATGGGGCGATTCACCCCTCCACTTT,CASSFRWGDSPLHF
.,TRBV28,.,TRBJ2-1,TGTGCCAGCAGTTTACTAATTGCTGAGCAGTTCTTC,CASSLLIAEQFF
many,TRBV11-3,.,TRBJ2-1,TGTGCCAGCAGCTTAGTTCTGGCGACCTACAATGAGCAGTTCTTC,CASSLVLATYNEQFF
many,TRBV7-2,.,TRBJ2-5,TGTGCCACCCCCCGCGGTCGGGAGACCCAGTACTTC,CATPRGRETQYF
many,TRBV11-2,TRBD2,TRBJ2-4,TGTGCCAGCAGCTTAGAAGTTGCAGCGGGGAAAAACATTCAGTACTTC,CASSLEVAAGKNIQYF
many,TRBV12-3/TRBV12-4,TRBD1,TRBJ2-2,TGTGCCAGCAGTGGGGACAGGGACACCGGGGAGCTGTTTTTT,CASSGDRDTGELFF
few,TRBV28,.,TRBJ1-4,TGTGCCAGCAGCCAAGGTGGCACAACTAATGAAAAACTGTTTTTT,CASSQGGTTNEKLFF
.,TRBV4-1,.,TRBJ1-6,TGCGCCAGCAGCCGAGACCCAACCAGAAAGAAAAATTCACCCCTCCACTTT,CASSRDPTRKKNSPLHF
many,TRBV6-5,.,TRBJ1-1,TGTGCCAGCAGTTTACTCGGGCTGGACACTGAAGCTTTCTTT,CASSLLGLDTEAFF
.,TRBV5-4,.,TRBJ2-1,TGTGCCAGCAGCCAAGATTTCGGGATAAGTGAGCAGTTCTTC,CASSQDFGISEQFF
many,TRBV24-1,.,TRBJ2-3,TGTGCCACCAGTGATACGGGGGCCACAGATACGCAGTATTTT,CATSDTGATDTQYF
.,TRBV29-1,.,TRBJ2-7,TGCAGCGTTGTTTGGGGGACCACCTACGAGCAGTACTTC,CSVVWGTTYEQYF
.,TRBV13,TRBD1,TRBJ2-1,TGTGCCAGCAGCTTAGGGCAGGGGGACTACAATGAGCAGTTCTTC,CASSLGQGDYNEQFF